The subject of this entry is one TCR beta chain. Germline assignment: CDR1 MGHRA and CDR2 YSYEKL. V was clipped by 0 bases and J by 3 bases, with 26 bases between them. The CDR3 sequence is 21 residues long. The sample is drawn from a study of sequential checkpoint blockade in melanoma. This table comes from immunoSEQ multiplex PCR, and its TCRdb copy is limited to in-frame clones, with some not included. The data show 17,000 or so clones, 60% to 80% seen once. The sample's treatment: randomized to nivolumab then ipilimumab (arm A) or the reverse (arm B). This chain connects TRBV4-1 to TRBJ1-4; TRBD1 might be the D (5 bases). The material was CD8+ T cells sorted from blood (inferred from file names), obtained from a patient given nivolumab and ipilimumab in sequence. This receptor was taken from a human donor with melanoma. The CDR3 spells CASSQDSFLGSAGWPNEKLFF. Written as DNA, the CDR3 is TGCGCCAGCAGCCAAGATAGCTTCCTTGGGTCGGCAGGGTGGCCTAATGAAAAACTGTTTTTT.